A selection of T cell receptor beta chains follows, all from one sample in a study of blood T cell repertoires in COVID-19. Data came from immunoSEQ multiplex PCR; TCRdb stores just in-frame clones and leaves some out. The table lists roughly 100,000 clones, just over 90% of them singletons. The sample comprised peripheral blood. The receptor set was obtained from a woman in her forties or fifties in a cohort sampled during active COVID-19. Both conserved end residues are part of each CDR3. The D gene is left open where the match is weak.

D | J | V | CDR3 | DNA
TRBD1 | TRBJ2-1 | TRBV6-5 | CASSRDRGYGEQFF | TGTGCCAGCAGCCGGGACAGGGGATACGGTGAGCAGTTCTTC
. | TRBJ2-6 | TRBV19 | CASSIGRAGANVLTF | TGTGCCAGTAGTATAGGGAGGGCTGGGGCCAACGTCCTGACTTTC
. | TRBJ2-5 | TRBV12-3/TRBV12-4 | CASSLEQGRQYF | TGTGCCAGCAGTTTGGAACAGGGTCGCCAGTACTTC
TRBD1 | TRBJ1-4 | TRBV28 | CASSSPGQIEKLFF | TGTGCCAGCAGTTCCCCGGGACAGATTGAAAAACTGTTTTTT
TRBD2 | TRBJ2-7 | TRBV10-3 | CAISEGTRGEQYF | TGTGCCATCAGTGAAGGGACTAGAGGCGAGCAGTACTTC
. | TRBJ1-1 | TRBV5-5 | CASSLASGIKGTEAFF | TGTGCCAGCAGCTTGGCTTCAGGGATAAAGGGCACTGAAGCTTTCTTT
. | TRBJ1-1 | TRBV3-1/TRBV3-2 | CASSQGARDTEAFF | TGTGCCAGCAGCCAAGGTGCGAGGGACACTGAAGCTTTCTTT
. | TRBJ1-5 | TRBV15 | CATSRDPRNQPQHF | TGTGCCACCAGCAGAGATCCCAGAAATCAGCCCCAGCATTTT
. | TRBJ2-5 | TRBV6-1 | CASSEAIAGSQETQYF | TGTGCCAGCAGTGAAGCAATAGCAGGGTCCCAAGAGACCCAGTACTTC
TRBD1 | TRBJ1-2 | TRBV7-2 | CASSLELLGTGGASRGYTF | TGTGCCAGCAGCTTGGAGTTATTGGGGACAGGGGGTGCGTCGCGAGGCTACACCTTC
. | TRBJ1-3 | TRBV9 | CASSSRSSGNTIYF | TGTGCCAGCTCTTCTCGGAGCTCTGGAAACACCATATATTTT